The rows below give T cell receptor beta chains drawn from one sample of a study of CD8 T cells in Susac syndrome. TCRdb redid the calling of the immunoSEQ multiplex PCR reads with MiXCR, one entry per CDR3 protein. This sample has roughly 76,000 distinct CDR3 sequences, with under 95% found just once. The sequenced sample was CD8+ T cells from PBMCs. The receptors were gathered from a human donor with Susac syndrome. The CDR3 runs from the conserved cysteine through the conserved F or W. The D gene is left open where the match is weak.

TRBV29-1,NA,TRBJ1-5,CSVGLDGNQPQHF,TGCAGCGTTGGGCTAGACGGGAATCAGCCCCAGCATTTT
TRBV7-9,NA,TRBJ1-2,CASSLDGVQNGYTF,TGTGCCAGCAGCCTCGACGGAGTTCAAAATGGCTACACCTTC
TRBV5-1,NA,TRBJ2-6,CASSLPSGANVLTF,TGCGCCAGCAGCTTGCCTTCTGGGGCCAACGTCCTGACTTTC
TRBV20-1,NA,TRBJ1-1,CSATRFSEAFF,TGCAGTGCTACTAGATTTAGTGAAGCTTTCTTT
TRBV12-3/TRBV12-4,TRBD1,TRBJ2-1,CASSVRVVPNVVGQNEQFF,TGTGCCAGCAGTGTACGGGTAGTCCCGAACGTAGTGGGACAGAATGAGCAGTTCTTC
TRBV7-2,NA,TRBJ2-1,CASSDYYNEQFF,TGTGCCAGCTCGGACTACTACAATGAGCAGTTCTTC
TRBV30,TRBD1,TRBJ1-2,CAWSPQQGPANYGYTF,TGTGCCTGGAGTCCTCAACAGGGGCCGGCTAACTATGGCTACACCTTC
TRBV5-6,TRBD1,TRBJ2-1,CASSLAGQGTYNEQLF,TGTGCCAGCAGCTTGGCCGGACAGGGTACCTACAATGAGCAGCTCTTC
TRBV4-1,NA,TRBJ2-1,CASSQLLDSYNEQFF,TGCGCCAGCAGCCAGTTATTGGACAGTTACAATGAGCAGTTCTTC
TRBV5-1,NA,TRBJ2-1,CASSLRPYNDEQFF,TGCGCCAGCAGCTTACGGCCCTACAATGATGAGCAGTTCTTC